These 28 T cell receptor beta chains were all obtained from the same sample, sequenced in a study of blood T cell repertoires in COVID-19. Assay: immunoSEQ multiplex PCR; the TCRdb copy retains only in-frame clones and omits some. Among about 180,000 clones listed, 85% were seen once. Material: peripheral blood. These receptors were collected from a person between 65 and 79 years old with COVID-19, enrolled during active disease.

The chain employs TRBV7-2 and TRBJ1-2, with TRBD1 identical over 8 bases. The CDR3 extends over 14 amino acids. Germline V gene lookup returns CDR1 SGHTA and CDR2 FQGNSA. J was trimmed by 7 bases and V by 5 bases; bases with no gene match: 9. DNA for the CDR3: TGTGCCAGCAGCCCTGGACAGGGAGCGGTTGGCTACACCTTC. As protein: CASSPGQGAVGYTF.

CDR3 nucleotide sequence: TGTGCCAGCAGCCCGGGGACAGGAGGGACCTACGAGCAGTACTTC. Its translation: CASSPGTGGTYEQYF. The chain uses TRBV6-2 or TRBV6-3 and TRBJ2-7; 8 positions match TRBD1. The germline V gene has CDR1 MNHEY and CDR2 SVGEGT. This CDR3 contains 15 residues. V was clipped by 6 bases and J by 2 bases; unmatched bases: 9.

V usage is TRBV6-5 and J usage is TRBJ1-2; perhaps TRBD1 as D (5 bases). CDR3 size: 12 residues. Germline-derived CDR1 and CDR2 are MNHEY and SVGAGI. V lost 2 bases and J 8 bases, leaving 9 bases between the germline ends. Here the CDR3 DNA reads TGTGCCAGCAGTTACGTCGGGGGAGGCTACACCTTC. It specifies CASSYVGGGYTF.

V and J are TRBV29-1 and TRBJ2-7, with TRBD1 matching over 7 bases. The CDR3 length is 11 residues. Germline lookup yields CDR1 SQVTM and CDR2 ANQGSEA. The V segment lost 3 bases and the J segment 5 bases; nucleotides outside the gene matches: 1. This CDR3 is CSVDRGNEQYF. In nucleotides, the CDR3 is TGCAGCGTTGACAGGGGGAACGAGCAGTACTTC.

The chain couples TRBV30 to TRBJ2-1, with 9 bases fitting TRBD1. Germline V gives CDR1 GTSNPN, CDR2 SVGIG (reference sequence). The length of the CDR3 is 15 residues. After removal of 0 bases from V and 9 bases from J, the junction contained 9 bases not matched to a gene. The DNA of the CDR3 is TGTGCCTGGAGTGTAGGGACAGGGCACGGGGGTGAGCAGTTCTTC. It codes for CAWSVGTGHGGEQFF.

This chain connects TRBV7-6 to TRBJ2-7; 7 bases align to TRBD2. The germline V gene encodes CDR1 SGHVS and CDR2 FNYEAQ. This CDR3 spans 15 amino acids. J lost 6 bases, V lost 8 bases, and 16 bases had no gene match. The CDR3 sequence: CASADFRRGTVEQYF. In DNA form, the CDR3 reads TGTGCCAGCGCCGACTTCCGGCGGGGGACCGTCGAGCAGTACTTC.

This CDR3 is CASSYFGRAGTEAFF. The CDR3 DNA sequence: TGTGCCAGCAGTTACTTCGGCAGGGCTGGCACTGAAGCTTTCTTT. The genes are TRBV6-5 and TRBJ1-1, with D tentatively TRBD1 (5 bases). Germline lookup yields CDR1 MNHEY and CDR2 SVGAGI. Trimming took off 1 base at V and 4 bases at J, with 13 bases between the two ends. The CDR3 contains 15 residues.

The rearrangement links TRBV6-5 to TRBJ1-1; perhaps TRBD1 as D (5 bases). This CDR3 region has 14 residues. Germline V lookup: CDR1 MNHEY, CDR2 SVGAGI. V shed 5 bases and J shed 0 bases, with 10 bases lying between them. The CDR3 reads CASSIQDLNTEAFF. CDR3 nucleotide sequence: TGTGCCAGCAGTATACAGGACCTGAACACTGAAGCTTTCTTT.

The V and J genes are TRBV7-6 and TRBJ2-1, with 9 positions matching TRBD2. From germline, CDR1 is SGHVS and CDR2 FNYEAQ. The CDR3 consists of 15 residues. Trimming cost V 6 bases and J 10 bases; bases outside gene matches: 13. This CDR3 reads CASSQDSGSFYEQFF. CDR3 in DNA: TGTGCCAGCAGTCAAGATAGCGGGAGCTTTTACGAGCAGTTCTTC. The full variable domain, in which reference TRBV7-6 and TRBJ2-1 provide the parts outside the CDR3, is GAGVSQSPRYKVTKRGQDVALRCDPISGHVSLYWYRQALGQGPEFLTYFNYEAQQDKSGLPNDRFSAERPEGSISTLTIQRTEQRDSAMYRCASSQDSGSFYEQFFGPGTRLTVL.

CDR3 in amino acids: CASRTGTGGGSPLHF. For the CDR3, the DNA is TGTGCCAGCAGGACCGGGACAGGGGGCGGATCACCCCTCCACTTT. The V call is TRBV2, the J call TRBJ1-6, with TRBD1 matching 12 bases. Germline V gives CDR1 SNHLY, CDR2 FYNNEI. The CDR3 extends over 15 amino acids. The J segment lost 10 bases and the V segment lost 6 bases, leaving 7 bases of the junction unmatched.

V and J are TRBV23-1 and TRBJ1-5; no clear D. TRBV23-1 is flagged as an ORF with uncertain function. Trimming pared 7 bases from V and 3 bases from J, leaving 19 bases between. The CDR3 extends over 16 amino acids. In DNA, the CDR3 is TGCGCCAGCACCCAACCCCAGTTCGAAATCAATCAGCCCCAGCATTTT. Its translation is CASTQPQFEINQPQHF.

The sample holds a few counts of this clone. The gene calls are TRBV7-9 and TRBJ2-7, with TRBD1 matching 8 bases. V lost 5 bases, J lost 0 bases, and 3 bases stayed unmatched. This CDR3 has 14 residues. The germline gives CDR1 SEHNR, CDR2 FQNEAQ (reference sequence). CDR3 nucleotide sequence: TGTGCCAGCAGCAATGGACAGGGCTCCTACGAGCAGTACTTC. This gives the protein CASSNGQGSYEQYF.

The genes are TRBV30 and TRBJ1-1; D is undetermined. Germline CDR1 GTSNPN, CDR2 SVGIG (reference sequence). The V gene lost 4 bases and the J gene lost 0 bases, with 9 bases spanning the gap. This CDR3 comprises 13 residues. CDR3 amino acids: CAWTTYMNTEAFF. For the CDR3, the DNA is TGTGCCTGGACCACATACATGAACACTGAAGCTTTCTTT.

This sequence joins TRBV27 and TRBJ1-6; 9 bases fit TRBD1. Germline V lookup: CDR1 MNHEY, CDR2 SMNVEV (reference sequence). The CDR3 has 16 residues. V was clipped by 5 bases and J by 8 bases; unmatched bases: 10. The CDR3 DNA sequence: TGTGCCAGCAGTCCACAGACAGGGGGTTTTTATTCACCCCTCCACTTT. Protein sequence: CASSPQTGGFYSPLHF.

The chain recombines TRBV30 with TRBJ2-3, with 11 bases aligning to TRBD2. This CDR3 is built from 15 residues. Germline lookup yields CDR1 GTSNPN and CDR2 SVGIG (reference sequence). J lost 4 bases, V lost 2 bases, and 5 bases had no gene match. The CDR3 spells CAWSPLAGVADTQYF. CDR3 DNA sequence: TGTGCCTGGAGTCCACTAGCGGGAGTGGCAGATACGCAGTATTTT.

The chain combines TRBV9 with TRBJ2-1; 11 nucleotides agree with TRBD2. Germline-derived CDR1 and CDR2 are SGDLS and YYNGEE. The J segment lost 0 bases and the V segment lost 0 bases, leaving 8 bases of the junction unmatched. There are 19 residues in the CDR3. CDR3 residues: CASSVGLRLAGSSYNEQFF. CDR3 DNA sequence: TGTGCCAGCAGCGTAGGGCTACGACTAGCGGGAAGCTCCTACAATGAGCAGTTCTTC. The whole variable domain, filled in from reference TRBV9 and TRBJ2-1, reads DSGVTQTPKHLITATGQRVTLRCSPRSGDLSVYWYQQSLDQGLQFLIQYYNGEERAKGNILERFSAQQFPDLHSELNLSSLELGDSALYFCASSVGLRLAGSSYNEQFFGPGTRLTVL.

V is TRBV24-1 and J is TRBJ2-3; perhaps TRBD1 as D (6 bases). The CDR3 loop spans 16 amino acids. Germline V gives CDR1 KGHDR, CDR2 SFDVKD. V was cut by 5 bases and J by 1 base, with 15 bases left in between. The CDR3 DNA follows: TGTGCCACCAGTGTCGTCGACAGGATAGGCACAGATACGCAGTATTTT. It yields the protein CATSVVDRIGTDTQYF.

The V call is TRBV13, the J call TRBJ1-1, with a possible D match to TRBD1 (6 bases). This CDR3 region has 16 residues. V shed 5 bases and J shed 5 bases, with 21 bases lying between them. CDR1 is PRHDT, CDR2 FYEKMQ, per germline (reference sequence). The CDR3, as DNA: TGTGCCAGCAGCCCAACAGGGTCTTCTTTCCGGACTGAAGCTTTCTTT. Amino acid sequence: CASSPTGSSFRTEAFF.

The genes are TRBV7-2 and TRBJ2-7, with D possibly being TRBD1 (6 bases). The CDR3 is 15 residues long. CDR1 and CDR2 (germline): SGHTA, FQGNSA. The ends were cut back, 5 bases at V and 3 bases at J, with 17 bases in the middle. The CDR3 region has the DNA TGTGCCAGCAGCCCCCGGGGCCGAGGGGGCTACGAGCAGTACTTC. It is translated as CASSPRGRGGYEQYF.

CDR3 in DNA: TGTGCCAGCAGCTTATGGCAGGGGGCTGACTATGGCTACACCTTC. Amino acid sequence: CASSLWQGADYGYTF. The V and J genes are TRBV7-2 and TRBJ1-2; 8 bases agree with TRBD1. The CDR3 sequence is 15 residues long. V shed 2 bases and J 3 bases; nucleotides not matched to a gene: 5. The germline CDR1 and CDR2 sequences are SGHTA and FQGNSA. Full variable domain (remainder filled in from reference TRBV7-2 and TRBJ1-2): GAGVSQSPSNKVTEKGKDVELRCDPISGHTALYWYRQSLGQGLEFLIYFQGNSAPDKSGLPSDRFSAERTGGSVSTLTIQRTQQEDSAVYLCASSLWQGADYGYTFGSGTRLTVV.

The chain is built from TRBV6-5 and TRBJ2-1; 8 bases line up with TRBD2. The CDR3 totals 14 residues. V gave up 11 bases and J gave up 0 bases; unmatched junction bases: 6. Germline values: CDR1 MNHEY, CDR2 SVGAGI. The CDR3 nucleotides read TGTGCCTGCAAAAGCGGGAGCTCCTACAATGAGCAGTTCTTC. Residues: CACKSGSSYNEQFF.

The V call is TRBV4-3, the J call TRBJ2-3, with 10 bases identical to TRBD2. The CDR3 extends over 17 amino acids. Germline V gene data show CDR1 as LGHNA and CDR2 as YSLEER. The J segment lost 1 base and the V segment lost 0 bases, leaving 4 bases of the junction unmatched. The CDR3: CASSQDIAGGGTDTQYF. The CDR3 DNA follows: TGCGCCAGCAGCCAAGATATAGCGGGGGGCGGCACAGATACGCAGTATTTT.

V usage is TRBV10-3 and J usage is TRBJ2-7; 10 bases match TRBD1. V was pared by 6 bases and J by 4 bases, with 9 bases of the junction left unmatched. The CDR3 length is 15 residues. Germline V gives CDR1 ENHRY, CDR2 SYGVKD. The CDR3 nucleotides read TGTGCCATCAGGGGGCGGACAGGGGGGACTTACGAGCAGTACTTC. Amino acids: CAIRGRTGGTYEQYF.

The J gene is TRBJ2-5, the V gene TRBV5-1; 11 nucleotides align to TRBD2. From germline, CDR1 is SGHRS and CDR2 YFSETQ. The ends lost 3 bases at V and 3 bases at J; junction bases unmatched: 4. This CDR3 is 15 amino acids long. The CDR3 region has the DNA TGCGCCAGCAGCTCCCCGACTAGCGGGAAAGAGACCCAGTACTTC. Encoded protein: CASSSPTSGKETQYF.

The V and J genes are TRBV12-2 and TRBJ2-1; the listed D gene, TRBD1, was not tested against the DNA. TRBV12-2 constitutes a pseudogene. The CDR3 sequence is 15 residues long. This CDR3 reads CASRLSSGGPTKQFF. DNA of the CDR3: TGTGCAAGTCGCTTATCGTCAGGGGGCCCCACGAAGCAGTTCTTC.

V is TRBV6-5 and J is TRBJ2-3; D not certain. Germline V gene sequence: CDR1 MNHEY, CDR2 SVGAGI. V was cut by 4 bases and J by 3 bases, with 14 bases left in between. The CDR3 has 15 amino acids. The CDR3, as DNA: TGTGCCAGCAGTTTTGGCACCGGAGTGACAGATACGCAGTATTTT. Translation: CASSFGTGVTDTQYF.

In its sample, this clone was seen once. The chain links TRBV12-3 or TRBV12-4 to TRBJ2-3, with no clear D. Trimming stripped 9 bases from V and 6 bases from J, with 16 bases between. The CDR3 totals 13 residues. The CDR3 region has the DNA TGTGCCAGTAACTCCCCCGGGTCGGATACGCAGTATTTT. It translates to CASNSPGSDTQYF.

The V gene is TRBV12-3 or TRBV12-4, the J gene TRBJ1-2; 7 bases fit TRBD1. The CDR3 has 13 amino acids. J was trimmed by 9 bases and V by 7 bases; bases with no gene match: 11. The CDR3 loop reads CASTRGTVRSYTF. The CDR3 DNA sequence: TGTGCCAGCACCCGAGGGACAGTGCGGAGCTACACCTTC.